The source of this TCR beta chain is a study of T cell clonotyping in hematopoietic cell transplantation. Looked up from germline, CDR1 is LNHNV and CDR2 is YYDKDF (reference sequence). Trimming took off 1 base at V and 8 bases at J, with 11 bases between the two ends. The length of the CDR3 is 14 residues. The assay was immunoSEQ multiplex PCR, and TCRdb's table has in-frame clones only and misses some. The table records about 29,000 clones, around 90% of them present only once. Blood collection times were about day -28 and days 30, 100, 180 posttransplant. The material sequenced was PBMCs, taken 100 days after allogeneic stem cell transplant. The receptor was isolated from a female patient in her fifties who had an allogeneic stem cell transplant from a related donor, so the T cells may come from the graft donor. Some clones in this sample may be carry-over from other donors' samples. V is TRBV15 and J is TRBJ1-4; D is undetermined. This chain's CDR3 is CATSRVRYAEKLFF. CDR3 in DNA: TGTGCCACCAGCAGAGTGCGGTACGCGGAAAAACTGTTTTTT.